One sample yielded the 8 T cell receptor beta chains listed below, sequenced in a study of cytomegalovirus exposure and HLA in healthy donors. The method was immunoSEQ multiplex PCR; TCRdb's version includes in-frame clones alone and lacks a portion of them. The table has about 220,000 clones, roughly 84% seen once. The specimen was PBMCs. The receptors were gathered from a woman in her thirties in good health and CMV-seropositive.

As DNA, the CDR3 is TGTGCCAGCAGTTACTCTTCAGGGTACCCGGGAAACACCATATATTTT. Protein sequence: CASSYSSGYPGNTIYF. This chain joins TRBV6-5 and TRBJ1-3, with D perhaps matching TRBD1 (5 bases). CDR3 length equals 16 residues. The V gene lost 0 bases and the J gene lost 4 bases, with 13 bases spanning the gap. Germline V gives CDR1 MNHEY, CDR2 SVGAGI.

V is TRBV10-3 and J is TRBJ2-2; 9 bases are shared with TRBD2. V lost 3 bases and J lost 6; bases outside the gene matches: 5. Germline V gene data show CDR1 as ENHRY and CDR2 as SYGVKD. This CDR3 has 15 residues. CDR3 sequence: CAISDPSGVPGELFF. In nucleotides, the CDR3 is TGTGCCATCAGTGACCCTAGCGGGGTCCCCGGGGAGCTGTTTTTT.

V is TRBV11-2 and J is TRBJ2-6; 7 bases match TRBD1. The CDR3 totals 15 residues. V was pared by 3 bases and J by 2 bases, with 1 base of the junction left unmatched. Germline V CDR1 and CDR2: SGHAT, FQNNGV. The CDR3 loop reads CASSLTGTGANVLTF. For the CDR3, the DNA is TGTGCCAGCAGCTTGACAGGGACTGGGGCCAACGTCCTGACTTTC.

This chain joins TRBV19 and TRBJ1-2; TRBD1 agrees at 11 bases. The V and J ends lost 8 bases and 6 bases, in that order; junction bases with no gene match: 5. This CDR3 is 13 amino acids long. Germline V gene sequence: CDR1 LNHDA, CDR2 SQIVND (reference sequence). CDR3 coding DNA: TGTGCCAGTTCATGGACAGGGGGCGATGGCTACACCTTC. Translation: CASSWTGGDGYTF.

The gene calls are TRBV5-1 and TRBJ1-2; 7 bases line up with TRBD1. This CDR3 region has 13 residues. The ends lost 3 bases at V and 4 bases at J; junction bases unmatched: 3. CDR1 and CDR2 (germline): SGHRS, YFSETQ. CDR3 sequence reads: CASSWGQIYGYTF. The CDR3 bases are TGCGCCAGCAGCTGGGGACAGATCTATGGCTACACCTTC.

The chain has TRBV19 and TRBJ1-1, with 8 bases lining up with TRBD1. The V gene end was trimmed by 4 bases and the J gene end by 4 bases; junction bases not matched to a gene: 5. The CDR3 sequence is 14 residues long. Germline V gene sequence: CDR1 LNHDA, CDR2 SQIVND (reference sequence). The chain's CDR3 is CASSKWTGPTEAFF. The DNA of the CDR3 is TGTGCCAGTAGTAAGTGGACAGGGCCCACTGAAGCTTTCTTT.

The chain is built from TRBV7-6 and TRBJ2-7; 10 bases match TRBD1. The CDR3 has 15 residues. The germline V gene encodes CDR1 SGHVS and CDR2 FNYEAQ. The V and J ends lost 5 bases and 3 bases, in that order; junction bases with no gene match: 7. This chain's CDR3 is CASSPSGTGVYEQYF. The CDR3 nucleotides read TGTGCCAGCAGCCCATCCGGGACAGGGGTCTACGAGCAGTACTTC.

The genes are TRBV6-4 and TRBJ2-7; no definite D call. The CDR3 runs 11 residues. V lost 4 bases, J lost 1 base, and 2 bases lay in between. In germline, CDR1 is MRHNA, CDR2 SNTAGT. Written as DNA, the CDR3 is TGTGCCAGCAGTGGTTCCTACGAGCAGTACTTC. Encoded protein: CASSGSYEQYF.